This T cell receptor (beta chain) was sequenced for a study of CD8+ T cells in alopecia areata. Once RNA had been extracted, it was reverse transcribed into cDNA to act as the sequencing template. The protocol was immunoSEQ multiplex PCR, while the TCRdb copy is restricted to in-frame clones and leaves out a portion. Found here are some 82,000 clones, approximately 50% of them singletons; the top ten hold 5.5% to 6%. V was cut by 7 bases and J by 0 bases, with 10 bases left in between. This CDR3 spans 13 amino acids. Germline V gene sequence: CDR1 SQVTM, CDR2 ANQGSEA. The gene calls are TRBV29-1 and TRBJ2-1; no reliable D call. The clonotype comes from a human donor with alopecia areata. Material: NKG2D-high CD8+ T cells sorted from blood. The CDR3 sequence: CSDTQSSYNEQFF. CDR3 DNA sequence: TGCAGCGACACACAGAGCTCCTACAATGAGCAGTTCTTC.